This TCR delta chain was recovered during a study of fetal and pediatric gammadelta thymocytes (dated by TCRdb to 2021 to 2024). For the study in its entirety: The bulk gammadelta thymocyte repertoires combined previously published and newly generated, unpublished data and were used to strengthen a single-cell study of gammadelta thymocyte development. In total, the bulk gammadelta thymocyte repertoire set covered approximately ten subjects, made up of 7 pediatric thymus donors and 3 fetal thymus donors. Bulk TCR repertoire data were added to increase subject numbers and strengthen the CDR3 publicity analysis. Previously published data (refs 27,28) and unpublished data were combined in the bulk gammadelta thymocyte repertoires.

Thymocytes were stained with Zombie NIR viability dye plus antibodies to CD3 (UCHT1), TCRgammadelta (11F2), TCRVgamma9 (IMMU360) and TCRVdelta2 (IMMU389). Bulk TRD and TRG CDR3 repertoires were produced separately from sorted Vgamma9Vdelta2 and nonVgamma9Vdelta2 gammadelta thymocytes taken from human fetal and pediatric thymuses. Pediatric thymus tissue was obtained in Belgium from children undergoing cardiac surgery. The ages of the pediatric thymus donors in the study ranged between roughly 1 and 12 years. As previously described, thymic cell suspensions were prepared from both fetal and post-natal thymuses. Vgamma9Vdelta2 thymocytes were sorted as cells that were CD3+ gammadeltaTCR+ Vgamma9+ Vdelta2+. Cell sorting was done on a FACS Aria III cell sorter (BD Biosciences). By how much of the sample it makes up, this clone is large (0.1 to 1%). What this receptor recognizes is not known. Base qualities are not at hand, and no much larger clone is one base apart.

The paper's findings and limits, for the study overall: Fetal gammadelta thymocyte repertoires were previously reported to be enriched for TRDV2, TRGV8 and TRGV9 usage, low N additions and public CDR3s compared with post-natal repertoires.

Measured from the cysteine to the phenylalanine, the CDR3 is 16 residues long. Solely the CDR3 DNA is kept, with 48 bases framed from the first base. The germline V gene supplies CDR1 GEAIGNYY and CDR2 EKD. Trimming takes 3 bases off V and 0 bases off J; junction bases not matched to a gene: 9. The sample was run on an Illumina MiSeq. Regarding the original processing steps: For the publicity analysis, the Vgamma9Vdelta2 and nonVgamma9Vdelta2 bulk CDR3 files from each subject were merged to form one combined repertoire per subject. CDR3 publicity was given a score from 0 to 19 by checking each amino acid sequence across 9 single-cell datasets and roughly eleven bulk repertoires with base R and dplyr. TCRdb called clones afresh from the public reads with CATT; identical DNA rows were later merged. The V and J calls shown here were made by TCRdb, not taken from the authors' results. The sample table lists fewer than 2,000 delta-chain clones, about 16% of them with a count of one. Under 7.5% of the sample rests with the top ten.

The sample taken for sequencing was Vgamma9Vdelta2 gamma-delta T cells from the thymus. Per the publication, the cell subset or site label means: sorted CD3+gammadeltaTCR+Vgamma9+Vdelta2+ thymocytes. The TCR was taken from a child who underwent cardiac surgery and was recorded as healthy. The chain links TRDV2 with TRDJ1, and TRDD3 matches 7 of the central bases. The CDR3 protein sequence reads: CACDYRGGRYTDKLIF. The nucleotide sequence is TGTGCCTGTGACTATCGTGGGGGACGCTACACCGATAAACTCATCTTT.